The 11 T cell receptor beta chains below come from one sample, sequenced in a study of shared clonotypes between healthy human individuals. Sequencing used immunoSEQ multiplex PCR; TCRdb keeps in-frame clones, though not all of them. The sample has about 2.2 million clones, roughly 95% seen once. As defined, naive CD8 cells were CD45RO-negative and positively selected for CCR7, with terminally differentiated effector memory CD45RA+ cells excluded. Source material: naive CD8+ T cells from PBMCs. These receptors originate from a man aged 18 to 29 in good health. Some clones in this sample may be carry-over from other donors' samples.

V and J are TRBV27 and TRBJ2-1; D is uncertain. Germline lookup yields CDR1 MNHEY and CDR2 SMNVEV (reference sequence). The CDR3 loop spans 17 amino acids. V dropped 5 bases and J dropped 2 bases, with 19 bases sitting between them. The CDR3 here is CASSTPPLVITYNEQFF. DNA for the CDR3: TGTGCCAGCAGTACCCCACCCCTAGTTATCACCTACAATGAGCAGTTCTTC.

This chain connects TRBV11-2 to TRBJ2-1; possibly TRBD1 or TRBD2 for D (6 bases each). This CDR3 has 14 amino acids. V lost 1 base to trimming and J lost 5 bases, with 9 bases between them. Germline V lookup: CDR1 SGHAT, CDR2 FQNNGV. This chain's CDR3 is CASSLARGHNEQFF. Written as DNA, the CDR3 is TGTGCCAGCAGCTTAGCCCGGGGGCACAATGAGCAGTTCTTC. The entire variable domain, with the rest obtained from reference TRBV11-2 and TRBJ2-1, is as follows: EAGVAQSPRYKIIEKRQSVAFWCNPISGHATLYWYQQILGQGPKLLIQFQNNGVVDDSQLPKDRFSAERLKGVDSTLKIQPAKLEDSAVYLCASSLARGHNEQFFGPGTRLTVL.

This chain links TRBV15 with TRBJ1-3; possibly TRBD1 for D (6 bases). Germline assignment: CDR1 LNHNV and CDR2 YYDKDF (reference sequence). This CDR3 is built from 14 residues. V dropped 0 bases and J dropped 5 bases, with 8 bases sitting between them. The CDR3 DNA sequence: TGTGCCACCAGCAGAGACAGGGGCCGAAACACCATATATTTT. This sequence encodes CATSRDRGRNTIYF. Variable domain in full (rest from reference TRBV15 and TRBJ1-3): DAMVIQNPRYQVTQFGKPVTLSCSQTLNHNVMYWYQQKSSQAPKLLFHYYDKDFNNEADTPDNFQSRRPNTSFCFLDIRSPGLGDTAMYLCATSRDRGRNTIYFGEGSWLTVV.

The chain employs TRBV28 and TRBJ2-4, with 8 bases matching TRBD1. V dropped 9 bases and J dropped 2; count of bases not matched to a gene: 6. Germline V CDR1 and CDR2: MDHEN, SYDVKM. CDR3 length: 14 residues. The CDR3 bases are TGTGCCAGTCAGGGGGCCTGGTCCAAAAACATTCAGTACTTC. This translates into CASQGAWSKNIQYF.

This sequence joins TRBV7-9 and TRBJ2-4; no clear D. Germline CDR1 and CDR2: SEHNR and FQNEAQ (reference sequence). The CDR3 sequence is 15 residues long. The V end lost 4 bases, the J end lost 2 bases, and 12 bases lay between the germline ends. The CDR3 region is CASSSDGVSKNIQYF. The CDR3 DNA reads TGTGCCAGCAGCTCCGATGGCGTGTCCAAAAACATTCAGTACTTC. The full variable domain, with the rest looked up from reference TRBV7-9 and TRBJ2-4, is DTGVSQNPRHKITKRGQNVTFRCDPISEHNRLYWYRQTLGQGPEFLTYFQNEAQLEKSRLLSDRFSAERPKGSFSTLEIQRTEQGDSAMYLCASSSDGVSKNIQYFGAGTRLSVL.

The CDR3 region is CASSLGGLAPTYVEQYF. The CDR3 region has the DNA TGTGCCAGCAGCTTAGGCGGACTAGCGCCGACGTACGTCGAGCAGTACTTC. The chain is built from TRBV11-2 and TRBJ2-7, with 9 bases lining up with TRBD2. Germline CDR1 reads SGHAT; CDR2 reads FQNNGV. The junction had 13 bases not matched to a gene; V was cut back by 1 base and J by 6 bases. This CDR3 spans 17 amino acids.

This clone was found once. CDR3 in amino acids: CASSLTIHSASGLTYEQYF. CDR3 in DNA: TGTGCCAGCAGCTTAACTATACACTCCGCGAGCGGGTTAACCTACGAGCAGTACTTC. The gene calls are TRBV7-3 and TRBJ2-7; tentatively, D is TRBD2 (6 bases). Germline-derived CDR1 and CDR2 are SGHTA and FQGTGA. The CDR3 runs 19 residues. The V gene lost 0 bases and the J gene lost 2 bases, with 23 bases spanning the gap.

This chain connects TRBV5-1 to TRBJ2-7; TRBD2 matches 10 bases. V dropped 7 bases and J dropped 0; count of bases not matched to a gene: 13. The CDR3 covers 17 residues. The germline gives CDR1 SGHRS, CDR2 YFSETQ. CDR3 protein: CASSDGRLAGVSYEQYF. In DNA form, the CDR3 reads TGCGCCAGCTCTGACGGTCGGCTAGCGGGAGTCTCCTACGAGCAGTACTTC.

This chain connects TRBV27 to TRBJ2-5, with 7 nucleotides matching TRBD1. The junction had 7 bases not matched to a gene; V was cut back by 5 bases and J by 7 bases. This CDR3 has 13 amino acids. Germline V gives CDR1 MNHEY, CDR2 SMNVEV (reference sequence). The CDR3 bases are TGTGCCAGCAGTCCACGGACAGGTCTGACCCAGTACTTC. This encodes CASSPRTGLTQYF.

The chain combines TRBV29-1 with TRBJ2-3, with TRBD2 as a possible D gene (5 bases). Germline CDR1 SQVTM, CDR2 ANQGSEA. The CDR3 runs to 15 residues. Trimming left V 2 bases short and J 3 bases short, with 15 bases between. CDR3 sequence: CSVERAALKTDTQYF. The DNA for the CDR3 is TGCAGCGTTGAAAGAGCGGCCCTAAAAACAGATACGCAGTATTTT.

This clone has only a few counts. The rearrangement joins TRBV7-8 to TRBJ1-2; TRBD1 might be the D (5 bases). The V gene's germline CDR1 is SGHVS and CDR2 FQNEAQ. Between the trimmed V and J ends, which lost 5 bases and 5 bases, there was a span of 15 bases. The CDR3 has 14 amino acids. DNA for the CDR3: TGTGCCAGCAGCCCAGCAGAGGGACCTTATGGCTACACCTTC. This gives the protein CASSPAEGPYGYTF. The full variable domain, completed using reference TRBV7-8 and TRBJ1-2, is GAGVSQSPRYKVAKRGQDVALRCDPISGHVSLFWYQQALGQGPEFLTYFQNEAQLDKSGLPSDRFFAERPEGSVSTLKIQRTQQEDSAVYLCASSPAEGPYGYTFGSGTRLTVV.